This is a list of T cell receptor beta chains from one sample in a study of blood T cell repertoires in COVID-19. Repertoires were generated with immunoSEQ multiplex PCR, while TCRdb's copy carries only in-frame clones and drops some. The sample has fewer than 70,000 clones; 85% to 90% are singletons. The specimen sequenced was peripheral blood. The source is an elderly man with acute or convalescent COVID-19. Both conserved end residues are part of each CDR3. The order of the fields is J gene, D gene, clone size, V gene, CDR3 protein, CDR3 DNA. D genes are given only for firm matches. Size is stated for part of the rows, as once, few or many counts, or as a class when the clone is expanded.

TRBJ2-6	TRBD1	-	TRBV27	CASSSGTGGTGANVLTF	TGTGCCAGCAGTTCCGGGACAGGGGGCACTGGGGCCAACGTCCTGACTTTC
TRBJ2-1	TRBD2	-	TRBV6-5	CASSTGGGRDNEQFF	TGTGCCAGCAGTACGGGGGGAGGAAGGGACAATGAGCAGTTCTTC
TRBJ2-7	-	-	TRBV24-1	CATSDPRAGGLDEQYF	TGTGCCACCAGTGATCCACGGGCAGGGGGGTTGGACGAGCAGTACTTC
TRBJ1-4	-	-	TRBV2	CASSVYSGQNEKLFF	TGTGCCAGCAGTGTTTATAGTGGACAGAATGAAAAACTGTTTTTT
TRBJ1-2	TRBD1	-	TRBV29-1	CSVPTGAPRGGYTF	TGCAGCGTTCCTACAGGGGCCCCGAGAGGAGGCTACACCTTC
TRBJ2-7	-	-	TRBV9	CASSVGPGVYEQYF	TGTGCCAGCAGCGTAGGGCCAGGGGTCTACGAGCAGTACTTC
TRBJ2-3	TRBD2	few	TRBV25-1	CASSEGGSRADTQYF	TGTGCCAGCAGTGAAGGCGGGAGTAGAGCAGATACGCAGTATTTT
TRBJ2-3	-	-	TRBV5-4	CASGLGLAASTDTQYF	TGTGCCAGCGGCTTGGGGCTAGCAGCTAGCACAGATACGCAGTATTTT
TRBJ1-1	-	once	TRBV28	CASSRLAEAFF	TGTGCCAGCAGCCGACTTGCTGAAGCTTTCTTT
TRBJ1-2	-	once	TRBV12-3/TRBV12-4	CASSRQHNYGYTF	TGTGCCAGCAGCAGACAGCATAACTATGGCTACACCTTC
TRBJ1-1	-	-	TRBV5-1	CASSLRDGGTEAFF	TGCGCCAGCAGCTTGAGGGACGGGGGGACTGAAGCTTTCTTT
TRBJ1-5	-	-	TRBV6-2/TRBV6-3	CASSSTSTGHQPQHF	TGTGCCAGCAGTTCCACGTCGACAGGTCACCAGCCCCAGCATTTT
TRBJ1-6	-	-	TRBV2	CASSETADSPLHF	TGTGCCAGCAGTGAGACAGCCGACTCACCCCTCCACTTT
TRBJ1-6	TRBD1	-	TRBV19	CASTQLDRADSPLHF	TGTGCCAGTACCCAACTGGACAGGGCGGATTCACCCCTCCACTTT
TRBJ1-2	-	-	TRBV29-1	CSVDGGYGYTF	TGCAGCGTTGACGGGGGCTATGGCTACACCTTC
TRBJ1-1	-	-	TRBV19	CASSPWGRRENTEAFF	TGTGCCAGCAGTCCGTGGGGGAGGAGGGAGAACACTGAAGCTTTCTTT
TRBJ1-1	-	-	TRBV11-2	CASSNTWTAYTEAFF	TGTGCCAGCAGCAACACGTGGACAGCCTACACTGAAGCTTTCTTT
TRBJ1-1	TRBD1	-	TRBV6-4	CASSDSGGSRNTEAFF	TGTGCCAGCAGTGACTCAGGGGGCTCCAGGAACACTGAAGCTTTCTTT
TRBJ2-7	-	-	TRBV4-2	CASTPGGNPRSYEQYF	TGTGCCAGCACCCCCGGGGGTAACCCCCGCTCCTACGAGCAGTACTTC
TRBJ1-1	-	-	TRBV4-3	CASSRTQGSGNTEAFF	TGCGCCAGCAGCCGAACTCAAGGGAGTGGGAACACTGAAGCTTTCTTT
TRBJ1-2	TRBD1	-	TRBV2	CASYYRGSDGYTF	TGTGCCAGTTATTACAGGGGTAGTGATGGCTACACCTTC
TRBJ1-4	TRBD1	-	TRBV19	CATGQANEKLFF	TGTGCCACCGGACAGGCTAATGAAAAACTGTTTTTT
TRBJ2-7	-	-	TRBV27	CASSLASSRWGDEQYF	TGTGCCAGCAGTTTAGCATCATCCCGCTGGGGGGACGAGCAGTACTTC
TRBJ2-7	-	-	TRBV10-1	CASSDGSSYEQYF	TGCGCCAGCAGTGATGGCAGCTCCTACGAGCAGTACTTC
TRBJ1-6	-	-	TRBV28	CASSLSPLVRLRTPLHF	TGTGCCAGCAGTTTATCGCCTTTAGTCCGGCTCAGGACACCCCTCCACTTT
TRBJ1-2	-	-	TRBV9	CASSTTQGGYTF	TGTGCCAGCAGCACCACTCAGGGTGGCTACACCTTC
TRBJ2-1	TRBD2	-	TRBV25-1	CASSVLAGESYNEQFF	TGTGCCAGCAGTGTCCTAGCGGGAGAATCCTACAATGAGCAGTTCTTC
TRBJ2-1	TRBD1	-	TRBV24-1	CATSDGTGSNNEQFF	TGTGCCACCAGTGATGGGACAGGGAGTAACAATGAGCAGTTCTTC
TRBJ1-6	TRBD1	once	TRBV30	CAWSSDRDNSPLHF	TGTGCCTGGAGTTCTGACAGGGATAATTCACCCCTCCACTTT